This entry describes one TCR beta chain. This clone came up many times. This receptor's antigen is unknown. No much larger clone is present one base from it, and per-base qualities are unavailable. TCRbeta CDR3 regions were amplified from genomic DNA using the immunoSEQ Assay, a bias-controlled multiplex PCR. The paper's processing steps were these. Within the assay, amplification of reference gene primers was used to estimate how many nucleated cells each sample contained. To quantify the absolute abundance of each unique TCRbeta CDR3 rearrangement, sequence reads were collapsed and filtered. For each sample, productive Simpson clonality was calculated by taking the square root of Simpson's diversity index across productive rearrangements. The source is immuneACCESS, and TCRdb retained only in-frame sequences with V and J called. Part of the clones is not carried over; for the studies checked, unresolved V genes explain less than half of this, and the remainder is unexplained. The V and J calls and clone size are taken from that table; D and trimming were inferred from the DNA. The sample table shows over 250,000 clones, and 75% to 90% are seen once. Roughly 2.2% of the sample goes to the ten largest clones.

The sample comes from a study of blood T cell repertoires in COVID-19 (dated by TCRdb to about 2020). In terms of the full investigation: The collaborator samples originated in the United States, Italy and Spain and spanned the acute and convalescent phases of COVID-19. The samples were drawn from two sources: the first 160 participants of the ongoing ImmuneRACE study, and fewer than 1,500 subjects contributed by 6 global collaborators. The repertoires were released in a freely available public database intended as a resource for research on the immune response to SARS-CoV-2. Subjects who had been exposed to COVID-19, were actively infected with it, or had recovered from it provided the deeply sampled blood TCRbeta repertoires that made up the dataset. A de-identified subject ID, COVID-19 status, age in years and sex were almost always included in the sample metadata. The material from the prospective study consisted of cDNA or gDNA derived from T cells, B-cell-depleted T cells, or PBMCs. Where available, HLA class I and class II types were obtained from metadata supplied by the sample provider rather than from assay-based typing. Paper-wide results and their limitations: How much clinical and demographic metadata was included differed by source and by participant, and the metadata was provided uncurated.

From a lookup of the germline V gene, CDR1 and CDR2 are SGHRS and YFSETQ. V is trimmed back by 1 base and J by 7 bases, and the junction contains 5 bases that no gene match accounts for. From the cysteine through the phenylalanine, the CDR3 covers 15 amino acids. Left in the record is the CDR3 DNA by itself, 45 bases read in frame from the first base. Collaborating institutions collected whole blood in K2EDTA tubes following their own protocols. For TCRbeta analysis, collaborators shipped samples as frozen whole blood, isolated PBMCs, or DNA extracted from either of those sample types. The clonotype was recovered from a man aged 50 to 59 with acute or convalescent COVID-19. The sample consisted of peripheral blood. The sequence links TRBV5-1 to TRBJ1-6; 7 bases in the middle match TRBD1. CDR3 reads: CASSLTGQLNSPLHF. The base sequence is TGCGCCAGCAGCTTGACGGGACAGTTAAATTCACCCCTCCACTTT.